This entry concerns a single TCR beta chain. No antigen is known for it. Relative to the germline gene, one junction end is altered; a read error may explain this. Exclusions: uncontrolled infection, other autoimmune disease, pregnancy, lactation. The study based diagnoses on clinical symptoms, serum thyroxine and TRAb, thyroid ultrasound and orbital computed tomography. TCR beta CDR3 sequences were amplified from RNA transcripts. The HTBI primer set served for first-round RT-PCR of the TCR CDR3. TCRdb ran MiXCR on the multiplex PCR reads and lists one entry per CDR3 protein. There are 300,000 to 450,000 distinct CDR3 sequences in the sample; about 14% occur only once, and around 19% lies in the top ten. This CDR3 comprises 14 residues. The germline CDR1 and CDR2 sequences are MNHEY and SMNVEV (reference sequence). The data stem from a study of T cells in Graves' hyperthyroidism and ophthalmopathy. The study's findings and limits: Ophthalmopathy, as predicted by the model, came a median 6.5 months after the prediction. The majority of expanded thyroid clonotypes above 0.001 also appeared in blood.

This TCR was sampled from a woman in her twenties or thirties with Graves' ophthalmopathy. V and J are TRBV27 and TRBJ1-5; 9 positions agree with TRBD1. The sequenced sample consisted of blood. CDR3 coding DNA: TGTGCCAGCAGCCAGGACAGGGGCAATCAGCCCCAGCGTTTT. Amino acid sequence: CASSQDRGNQPQRF.